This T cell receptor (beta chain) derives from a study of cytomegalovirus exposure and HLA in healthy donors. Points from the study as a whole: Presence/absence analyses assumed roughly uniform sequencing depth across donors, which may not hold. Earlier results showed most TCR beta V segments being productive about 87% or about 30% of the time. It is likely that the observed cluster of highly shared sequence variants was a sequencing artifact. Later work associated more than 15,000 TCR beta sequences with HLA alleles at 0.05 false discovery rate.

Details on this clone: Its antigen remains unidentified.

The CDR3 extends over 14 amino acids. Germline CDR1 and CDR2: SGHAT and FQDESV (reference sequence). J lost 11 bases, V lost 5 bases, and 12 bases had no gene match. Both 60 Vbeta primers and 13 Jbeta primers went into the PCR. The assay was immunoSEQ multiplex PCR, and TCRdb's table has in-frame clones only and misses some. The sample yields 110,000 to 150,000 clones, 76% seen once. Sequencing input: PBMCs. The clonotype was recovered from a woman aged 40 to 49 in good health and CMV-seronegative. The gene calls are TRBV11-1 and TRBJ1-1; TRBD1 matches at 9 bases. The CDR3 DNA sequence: TGTGCCAGCAGCCTATCAACCGGGACAGGGAGCGCTTTCTTT. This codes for CASSLSTGTGSAFF.